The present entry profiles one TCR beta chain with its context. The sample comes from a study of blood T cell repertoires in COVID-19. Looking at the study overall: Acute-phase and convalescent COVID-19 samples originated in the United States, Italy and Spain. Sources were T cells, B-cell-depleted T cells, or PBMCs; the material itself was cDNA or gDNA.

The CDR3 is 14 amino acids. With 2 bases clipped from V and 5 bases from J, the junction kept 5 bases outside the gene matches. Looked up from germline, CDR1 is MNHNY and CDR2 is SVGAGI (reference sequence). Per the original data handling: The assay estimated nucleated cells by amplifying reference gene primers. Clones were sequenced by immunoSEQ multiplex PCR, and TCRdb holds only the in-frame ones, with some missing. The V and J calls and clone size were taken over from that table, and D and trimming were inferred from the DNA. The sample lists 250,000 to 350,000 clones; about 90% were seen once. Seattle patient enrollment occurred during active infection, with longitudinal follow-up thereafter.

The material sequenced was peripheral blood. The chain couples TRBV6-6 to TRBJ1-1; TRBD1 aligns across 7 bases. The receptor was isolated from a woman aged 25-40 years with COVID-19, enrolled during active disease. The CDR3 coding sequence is TGTGCCAGCAGTTACAAGGGGGCGCCGACTGAAGCTTTCTTT. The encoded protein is CASSYKGAPTEAFF.